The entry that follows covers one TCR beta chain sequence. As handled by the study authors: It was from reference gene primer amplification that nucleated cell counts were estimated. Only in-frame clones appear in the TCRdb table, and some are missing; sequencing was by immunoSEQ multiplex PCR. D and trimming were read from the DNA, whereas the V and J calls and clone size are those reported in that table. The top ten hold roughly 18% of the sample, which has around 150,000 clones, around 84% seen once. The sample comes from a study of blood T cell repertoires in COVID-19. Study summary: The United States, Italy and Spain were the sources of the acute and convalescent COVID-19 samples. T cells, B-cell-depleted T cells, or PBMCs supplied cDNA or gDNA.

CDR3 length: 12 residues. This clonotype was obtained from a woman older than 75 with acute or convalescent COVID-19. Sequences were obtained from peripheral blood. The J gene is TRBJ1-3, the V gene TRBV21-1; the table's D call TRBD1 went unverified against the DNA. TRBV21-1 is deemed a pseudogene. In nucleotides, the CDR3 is TGTGCCAGCAGCAAGCCCCTAGGGGCCATATATTTT. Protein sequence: CASSKPLGAIYF.